This is a list of T cell receptor beta chains from one sample in a study of CD8+ T cells in alopecia areata. Clones were read by immunoSEQ multiplex PCR, and TCRdb kept only the in-frame ones, dropping some. The table records 95,000 to 120,000 clones, approximately 59% of them present only once. Sequencing was carried out using CD8+ T cells sorted from blood. All receptors derive from a human donor in good health. CDR3s include the opening cysteine and the closing phenylalanine or tryptophan.

J | V | CDR3
TRBJ2-6 | TRBV2 | CASSGDRTGANVLTF
TRBJ2-7 | TRBV28 | CASSLRKEYF
TRBJ2-1 | TRBV7-2 | CASSPLGGGSLNEQFF
TRBJ2-2 | TRBV7-9 | CASSLLNTGELFF
TRBJ2-1 | TRBV7-9 | CASSPRTGGREQFF
TRBJ1-2 | TRBV7-9 | CASQPGRSNYGYTF
TRBJ2-3 | TRBV2 | CASSRLAGSTDTQYF
TRBJ1-1 | TRBV4-2 | CASSPETGGNTEAFF
TRBJ1-1 | TRBV29-1 | CSVEEPSNTEAFF
TRBJ1-1 | TRBV2 | CASTGTGGNTEAFF
TRBJ2-5 | TRBV7-2 | CASSLPPGRHQETQYF
TRBJ1-1 | TRBV29-1 | CSVEPGGWREAFF
TRBJ2-3 | TRBV6-5 | CASSYVDVTDTQYF
TRBJ2-7 | TRBV13 | CASSPRGGSYEQYF
TRBJ1-1 | TRBV1 | CTSIRRGSTEAFF
TRBJ1-1 | TRBV29-1 | CSVVGGGEEAFF
TRBJ1-6 | TRBV27 | CASSLGLTTPLHF
TRBJ2-1 | TRBV7-9 | CASSSGPLGVSSSYNEQFF
TRBJ1-1 | TRBV11-2 | CASSITGGTEAFF
TRBJ2-5 | TRBV2 | CASSSGLAGVQETQYF
TRBJ1-2 | TRBV29-1 | CSVERGPGGYTF
TRBJ1-4 | TRBV29-1 | CSAGNINEKLFF
TRBJ2-1 | TRBV5-4 | CASSHGLARDPRFSYNEQFF
TRBJ1-2 | TRBV9 | CASSGTHYGYTF
TRBJ1-2 | TRBV5-6 | CASSLDGQEVYYGYTF
TRBJ1-1 | TRBV19 | CASTHGTLNTEAFF
TRBJ2-2 | TRBV30 | CAWSGTGELFF
TRBJ1-5 | TRBV30 | CAWSVAGIEPQHF
TRBJ1-6 | TRBV30 | CAWSSGQGISPLHF
TRBJ2-4 | TRBV2 | CASSEALSGGLDIQYF
TRBJ2-5 | TRBV5-4 | CASSLRLERGEKETQYF
TRBJ2-3 | TRBV9 | CASSVIGGVSTDTQYF
TRBJ1-1 | TRBV10-2 | CASSELGDSAEAFF
TRBJ2-7 | TRBV14 | CASSPYRVAGEQYF
TRBJ1-6 | TRBV7-6 | CASSPGQGNSPLHF
TRBJ1-2 | TRBV5-6 | CASSFGGNYGYTF
TRBJ1-5 | TRBV5-6 | CASSSSQGEPQHF
TRBJ1-6 | TRBV27 | CASSHTINPNSPLHF
TRBJ1-3 | TRBV11-2 | CASSLDPGAVGNTIYF
TRBJ1-2 | TRBV29-1 | CSVDTQENGYTF
TRBJ1-1 | TRBV5-6 | CASSLSPRGEAFF
TRBJ1-2 | TRBV7-9 | CASSLGDGYTF
TRBJ2-7 | TRBV6-5 | CASTRLAGDVYEQYF
TRBJ2-3 | TRBV27 | CASRPTGTGFYTQYF
TRBJ2-5 | TRBV7-6 | CASSPGLALDQYF